This T cell receptor (beta chain) derives from a study of blood T cell repertoires in COVID-19. Sequencing was performed with immunoSEQ multiplex PCR; in TCRdb, only in-frame clones are kept and a portion is missing. This table holds approximately 21,000 clones, roughly 73% found once. CDR1 is MGHRA, CDR2 YSYEKL, per germline. This CDR3 has 17 residues. V lost 3 bases to trimming and J lost 1 base; unmatched junction nucleotides: 9. Source material: peripheral blood. The rearrangement joins TRBV4-1 to TRBJ1-5; 7 nucleotides align to TRBD1. The TCR originated in a human donor in a cohort sampled during active or convalescent COVID-19. The CDR3 loop is CASSHLTSTGSNQPQHF. The CDR3, as DNA: TGCGCCAGCAGCCACCTCACATCGACAGGGAGCAATCAGCCCCAGCATTTT.